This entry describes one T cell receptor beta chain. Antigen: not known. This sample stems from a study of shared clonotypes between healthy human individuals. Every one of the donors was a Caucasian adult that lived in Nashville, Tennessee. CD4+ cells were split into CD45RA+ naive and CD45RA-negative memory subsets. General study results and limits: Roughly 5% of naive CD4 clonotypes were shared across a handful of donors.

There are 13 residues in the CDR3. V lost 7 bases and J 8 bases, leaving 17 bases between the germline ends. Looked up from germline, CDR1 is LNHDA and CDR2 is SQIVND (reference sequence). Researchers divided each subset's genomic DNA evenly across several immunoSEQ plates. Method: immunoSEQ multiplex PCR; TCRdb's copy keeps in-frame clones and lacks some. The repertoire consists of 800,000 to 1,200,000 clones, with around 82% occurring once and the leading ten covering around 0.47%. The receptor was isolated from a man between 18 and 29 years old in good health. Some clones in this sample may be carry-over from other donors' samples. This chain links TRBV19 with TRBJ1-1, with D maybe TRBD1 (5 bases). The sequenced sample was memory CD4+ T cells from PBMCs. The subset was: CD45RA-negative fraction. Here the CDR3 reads CASTIPQGGEAFF. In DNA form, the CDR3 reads TGTGCCAGTACCATTCCCCAGGGAGGGGAAGCTTTCTTT.